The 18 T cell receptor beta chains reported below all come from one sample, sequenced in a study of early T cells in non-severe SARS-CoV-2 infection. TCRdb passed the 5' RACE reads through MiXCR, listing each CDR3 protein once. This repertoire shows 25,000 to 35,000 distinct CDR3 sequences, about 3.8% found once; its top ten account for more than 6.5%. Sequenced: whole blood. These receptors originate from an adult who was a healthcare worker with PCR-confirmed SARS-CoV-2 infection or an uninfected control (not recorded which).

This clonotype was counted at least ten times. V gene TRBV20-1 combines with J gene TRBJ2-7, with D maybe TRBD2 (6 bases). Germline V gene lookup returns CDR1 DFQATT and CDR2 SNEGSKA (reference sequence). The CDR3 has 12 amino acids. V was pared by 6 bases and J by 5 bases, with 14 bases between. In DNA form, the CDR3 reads TGCAGTGCGAAGGGACTGTGGGACGAGCAGTACTTC. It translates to CSAKGLWDEQYF.

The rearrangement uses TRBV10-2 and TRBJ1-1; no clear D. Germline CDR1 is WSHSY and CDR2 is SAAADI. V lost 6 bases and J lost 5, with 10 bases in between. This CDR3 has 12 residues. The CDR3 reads CASREKRTEAFF. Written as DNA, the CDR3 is TGCGCCAGCAGAGAAAAGAGAACTGAAGCTTTCTTT.

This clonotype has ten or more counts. The CDR3 nucleotides read TGTGCCAGCAGCTTAGGTCCCGACAGGGGGCGAAGTTATAGGGAGACCCAGTACTTC. This sequence encodes CASSLGPDRGRSYRETQYF. This rearrangement joins TRBV7-2 to TRBJ2-5; 10 nucleotides agree with TRBD1. This CDR3 is 19 amino acids long. V was clipped by 1 base and J by 5 bases; unmatched bases: 16. Germline CDR1 is SGHTA and CDR2 is FQGNSA.

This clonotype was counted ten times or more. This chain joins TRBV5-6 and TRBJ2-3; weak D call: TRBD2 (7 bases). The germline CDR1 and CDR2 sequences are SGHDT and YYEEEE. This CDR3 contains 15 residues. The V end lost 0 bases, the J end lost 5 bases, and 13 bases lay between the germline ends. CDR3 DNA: TGTGCCAGCAGCTTGGATCGGGGAGGGGGAGATACGCAGTATTTT. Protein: CASSLDRGGGDTQYF.

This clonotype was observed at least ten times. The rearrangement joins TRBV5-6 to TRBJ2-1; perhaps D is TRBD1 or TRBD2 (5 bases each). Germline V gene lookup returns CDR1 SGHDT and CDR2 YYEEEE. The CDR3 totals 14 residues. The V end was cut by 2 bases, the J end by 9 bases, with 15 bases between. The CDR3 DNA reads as TGTGCCAGCAGCTTCCTGGGACCGACACCTGAGCAGTTCTTC. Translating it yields CASSFLGPTPEQFF.

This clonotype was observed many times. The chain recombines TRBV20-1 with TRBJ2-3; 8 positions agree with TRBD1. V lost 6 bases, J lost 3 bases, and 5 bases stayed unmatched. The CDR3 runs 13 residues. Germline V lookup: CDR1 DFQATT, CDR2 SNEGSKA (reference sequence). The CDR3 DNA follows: TGCAGTGCGCACGGACAGGGAACAGATACGCAGTATTTT. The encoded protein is CSAHGQGTDTQYF.

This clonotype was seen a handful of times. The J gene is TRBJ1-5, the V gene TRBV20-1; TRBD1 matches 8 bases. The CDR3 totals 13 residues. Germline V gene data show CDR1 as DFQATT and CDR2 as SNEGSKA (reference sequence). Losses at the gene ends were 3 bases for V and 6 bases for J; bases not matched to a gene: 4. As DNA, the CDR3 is TGCAGTGCTAGTCAGGGGGCAGGTCAGCCCCAGCATTTT. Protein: CSASQGAGQPQHF.

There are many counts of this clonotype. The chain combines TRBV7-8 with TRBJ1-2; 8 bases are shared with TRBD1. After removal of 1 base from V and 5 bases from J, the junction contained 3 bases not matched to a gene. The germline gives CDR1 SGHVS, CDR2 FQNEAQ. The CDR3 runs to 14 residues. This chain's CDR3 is CASSLGRQGYGYTF. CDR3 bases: TGTGCCAGCAGCTTAGGTCGACAGGGGTATGGCTACACCTTC. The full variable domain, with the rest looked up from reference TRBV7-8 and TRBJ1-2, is GAGVSQSPRYKVAKRGQDVALRCDPISGHVSLFWYQQALGQGPEFLTYFQNEAQLDKSGLPSDRFFAERPEGSVSTLKIQRTQQEDSAVYLCASSLGRQGYGYTFGSGTRLTVV.

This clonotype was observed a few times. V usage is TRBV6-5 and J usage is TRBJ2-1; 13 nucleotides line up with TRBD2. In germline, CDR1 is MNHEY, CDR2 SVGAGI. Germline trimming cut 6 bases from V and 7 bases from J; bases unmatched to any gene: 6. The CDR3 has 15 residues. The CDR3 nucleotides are TGTGCCAGCAGGCTAGGACTAGCGGGAGTGAATGAGCAGTTCTTC. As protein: CASRLGLAGVNEQFF.

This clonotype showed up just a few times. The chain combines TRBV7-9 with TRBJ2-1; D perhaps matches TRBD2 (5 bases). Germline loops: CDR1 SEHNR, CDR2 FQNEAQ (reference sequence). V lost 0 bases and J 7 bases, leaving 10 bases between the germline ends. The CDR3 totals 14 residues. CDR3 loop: CASSLAGEKNEQFF. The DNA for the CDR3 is TGTGCCAGCAGCTTAGCGGGAGAGAAAAATGAGCAGTTCTTC.

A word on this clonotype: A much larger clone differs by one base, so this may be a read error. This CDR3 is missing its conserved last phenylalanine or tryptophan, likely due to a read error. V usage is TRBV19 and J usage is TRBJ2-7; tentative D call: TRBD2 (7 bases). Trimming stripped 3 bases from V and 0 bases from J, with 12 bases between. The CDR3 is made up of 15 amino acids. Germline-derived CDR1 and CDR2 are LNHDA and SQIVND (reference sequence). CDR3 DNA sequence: TGTGCCAGTAGTATCCCCGGGGGGCTCTCCTACGAGCAGTACCTC. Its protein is CASSIPGGLSYEQYL.

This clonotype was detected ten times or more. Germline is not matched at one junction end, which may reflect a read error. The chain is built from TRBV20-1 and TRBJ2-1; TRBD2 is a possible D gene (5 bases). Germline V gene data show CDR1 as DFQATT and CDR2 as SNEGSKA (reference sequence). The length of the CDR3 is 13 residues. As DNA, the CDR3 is TGCAGTGCTAGAATGCCTAGCACCAATCAGCAGTTCTTC. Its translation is CSARMPSTNQQFF.

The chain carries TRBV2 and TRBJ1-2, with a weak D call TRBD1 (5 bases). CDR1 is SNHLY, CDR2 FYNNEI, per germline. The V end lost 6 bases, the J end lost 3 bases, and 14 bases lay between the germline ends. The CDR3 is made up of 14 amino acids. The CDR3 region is CASRQGSQHYGYTF. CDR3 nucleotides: TGTGCCAGCAGGCAGGGCAGCCAACACTATGGCTACACCTTC. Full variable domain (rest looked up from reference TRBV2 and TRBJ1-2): EPEVTQTPSHQVTQMGQEVILRCVPISNHLYFYWYRQILGQKVEFLVSFYNNEISEKSEIFDDQFSVERPDGSNFTLKIRSTKLEDSAMYFCASRQGSQHYGYTFGSGTRLTVV.

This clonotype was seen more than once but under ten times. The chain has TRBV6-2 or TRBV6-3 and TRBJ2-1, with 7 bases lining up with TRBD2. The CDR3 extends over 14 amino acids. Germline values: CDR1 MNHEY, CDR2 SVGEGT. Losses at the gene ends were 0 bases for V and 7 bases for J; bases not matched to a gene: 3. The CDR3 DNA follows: TGTGCCAGCAGTTACTCGAAACTAGCGAATGAGCAGTTCTTC. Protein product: CASSYSKLANEQFF.

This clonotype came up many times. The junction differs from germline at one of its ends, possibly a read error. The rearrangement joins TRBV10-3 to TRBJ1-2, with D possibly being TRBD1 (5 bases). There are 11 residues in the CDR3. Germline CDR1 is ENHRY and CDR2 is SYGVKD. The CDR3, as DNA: TGTGCCATCAGTGGAGCGTCGGGGACCCTCTTC. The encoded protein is CAISGASGTLF.

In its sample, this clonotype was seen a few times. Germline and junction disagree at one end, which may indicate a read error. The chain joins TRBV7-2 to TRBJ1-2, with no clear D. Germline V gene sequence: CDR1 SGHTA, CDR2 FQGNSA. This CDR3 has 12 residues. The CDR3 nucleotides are TGTGCCAGCAGCTTAAGGGTATCCAGGATAAACTTC. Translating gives CASSLRVSRINF.

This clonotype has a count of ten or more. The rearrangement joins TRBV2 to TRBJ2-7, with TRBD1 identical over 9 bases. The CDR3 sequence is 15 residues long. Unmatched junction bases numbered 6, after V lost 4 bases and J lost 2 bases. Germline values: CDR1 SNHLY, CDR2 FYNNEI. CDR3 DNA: TGTGCCAGCAGTGCGGGACAGGGTGGCCCCTACGAGCAGTACTTC. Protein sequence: CASSAGQGGPYEQYF.

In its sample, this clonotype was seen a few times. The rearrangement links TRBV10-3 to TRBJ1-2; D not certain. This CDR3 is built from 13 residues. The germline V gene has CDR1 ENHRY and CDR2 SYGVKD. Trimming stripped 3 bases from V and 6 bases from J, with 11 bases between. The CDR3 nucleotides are TGTGCCATCAGTGAAGCCAGCCCAAATGGCTACACCTTC. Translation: CAISEASPNGYTF.